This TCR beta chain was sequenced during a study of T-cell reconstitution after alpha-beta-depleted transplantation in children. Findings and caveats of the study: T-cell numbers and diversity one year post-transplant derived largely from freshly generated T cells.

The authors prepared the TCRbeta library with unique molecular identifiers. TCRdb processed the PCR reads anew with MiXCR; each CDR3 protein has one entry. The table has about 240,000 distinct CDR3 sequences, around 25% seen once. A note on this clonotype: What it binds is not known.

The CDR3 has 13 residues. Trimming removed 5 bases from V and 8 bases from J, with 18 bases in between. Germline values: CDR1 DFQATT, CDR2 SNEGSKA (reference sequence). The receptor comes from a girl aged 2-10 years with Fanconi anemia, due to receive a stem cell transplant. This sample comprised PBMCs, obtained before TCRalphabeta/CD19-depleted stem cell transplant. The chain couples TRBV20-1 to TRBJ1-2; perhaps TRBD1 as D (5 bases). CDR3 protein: CSALGEGFKGYTF. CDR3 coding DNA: TGCAGTGCTCTGGGGGAGGGATTTAAAGGCTACACCTTC.